The 20 T cell receptor beta chains in this list originate from one sample, sequenced in a study of control samples from healthy donors and cancer patients. Sequencing was performed with immunoSEQ multiplex PCR; in TCRdb, only in-frame clones are kept and a portion is missing. In all, the sample yields roughly 200,000 clones. The sample was blood. The receptors were gathered from a woman in her thirties in good health.

The chain recombines TRBV6-5 with TRBJ2-1, with TRBD2 matching over 10 bases. The V segment lost 2 bases and the J segment 9 bases; nucleotides outside the gene matches: 7. CDR1 MNHEY and CDR2 SVGAGI come from the germline V gene. CDR3 length equals 15 residues. The CDR3, as DNA: TGTGCCAGCAGTTACCGAGCGGGGGGGTTAGGTGAGCAGTTCTTC. This codes for CASSYRAGGLGEQFF.

This chain links TRBV20-1 with TRBJ1-2; 9 positions match TRBD1. CDR3 size: 14 residues. Germline CDR1 DFQATT, CDR2 SNEGSKA (reference sequence). Losses at the gene ends were 3 bases for V and 5 bases for J; bases not matched to a gene: 7. In DNA, the CDR3 is TGCAGTGCTAGTTCCTTGGACAGGGGTTATGGCTACACCTTC. Translated, it gives CSASSLDRGYGYTF.

The gene calls are TRBV14 and TRBJ2-3; D is unresolved. Trimming pared 1 base from V and 6 bases from J, leaving 8 bases between. Per the germline V gene, CDR1 is SGHDN and CDR2 is FVKESK. This CDR3 comprises 13 residues. The chain's CDR3 is CASSQAGADTQYF. CDR3 sequence (DNA): TGTGCCAGCAGCCAAGCGGGTGCTGATACGCAGTATTTT.

The chain carries TRBV5-1 and TRBJ1-5, with D possibly TRBD1 on 5 matching bases. V lost 0 bases, J lost 6 bases, and 10 bases lay in between. The CDR3 covers 14 residues. Germline CDR1 is SGHRS and CDR2 is YFSETQ. The CDR3 bases are TGCGCCAGCAGCTTGGAGGGGCAGGGTCAGCCCCAGCATTTT. Encoded protein: CASSLEGQGQPQHF.

The gene calls are TRBV27 and TRBJ1-2; 10 bases match TRBD1. Germline V CDR1 and CDR2: MNHEY, SMNVEV (reference sequence). The ends lost 5 bases at V and 0 bases at J; junction bases unmatched: 6. The CDR3 spans 16 residues. As DNA, the CDR3 is TGTGCCAGCAGTCCCTGGACAGGGGGAGCTAACTATGGCTACACCTTC. This translates into CASSPWTGGANYGYTF.

The chain couples TRBV28 to TRBJ2-7, with D possibly being TRBD1 or TRBD2 (5 bases each). The V gene lost 3 bases and the J gene lost 3 bases, with 12 bases spanning the gap. CDR1 MDHEN and CDR2 SYDVKM come from the germline V gene. This CDR3 comprises 14 residues. The DNA for the CDR3 is TGTGCCAGCAGTTTGCCAGGGAGAAGCTACGAGCAGTACTTC. It codes for CASSLPGRSYEQYF.

The chain combines TRBV25-1 with TRBJ2-3, with D unresolved. V lost 10 bases to trimming and J lost 6 bases, with 17 bases between them. CDR1 is MGHDK, CDR2 SYGVNS, per germline. This CDR3 region has 13 residues. The CDR3 region is CATLPRSADTQYF. CDR3 coding DNA: TGTGCCACTCTACCGAGGTCTGCGGATACGCAGTATTTT.

The V call is TRBV19, the J call TRBJ2-3; tentatively, D is TRBD2 (5 bases). CDR1 is LNHDA, CDR2 SQIVND, per germline (reference sequence). The ends were cut back, 6 bases at V and 8 bases at J, with 18 bases in the middle. This CDR3 contains 14 residues. The CDR3 bases are TGTGCCAGTAGCAATGGGGATCGCCGGGGTACGCAGTATTTT. Encoded protein: CASSNGDRRGTQYF. The full variable domain, completed using reference TRBV19 and TRBJ2-3, is DGGITQSPKYLFRKEGQNVTLSCEQNLNHDAMYWYRQDPGQGLRLIYYSQIVNDFQKGDIAEGYSVSREKKESFPLTVTSAQKNPTAFYLCASSNGDRRGTQYFGPGTRLTVL.

J is TRBJ2-1 and V is TRBV6-4; a possible D gene is TRBD2 (5 bases). The CDR3 spans 15 residues. Germline CDR1 MRHNA, CDR2 SNTAGT. V was trimmed by 0 bases and J by 8 bases, leaving 14 bases between them. The CDR3 loop is CASSDSDSAPHEQFF. The CDR3 DNA follows: TGTGCCAGCAGTGACTCGGACTCCGCACCCCATGAGCAGTTCTTC.

J is TRBJ2-3 and V is TRBV24-1, with 7 bases matching TRBD1. V lost 9 bases and J lost 4; bases outside the gene matches: 6. Germline CDR1 KGHDR, CDR2 SFDVKD. The CDR3 totals 13 residues. The CDR3 is CATATGSADTQYF. The CDR3 bases are TGTGCCACCGCGACAGGGAGCGCAGATACGCAGTATTTT.

The rearrangement joins TRBV27 to TRBJ2-7; 9 bases fit TRBD2. V was pared by 2 bases and J by 4 bases, with 3 bases of the junction left unmatched. The CDR3 sequence is 14 residues long. Germline V gives CDR1 MNHEY, CDR2 SMNVEV (reference sequence). Here the CDR3 reads CASSLGLAGYEQYF. The CDR3 region has the DNA TGTGCCAGCAGTTTAGGCCTAGCGGGATACGAGCAGTACTTC.

V gene TRBV10-3 combines with J gene TRBJ1-1; 7 positions match TRBD1. In germline, CDR1 is ENHRY, CDR2 SYGVKD. There are 14 residues in the CDR3. J was trimmed by 1 base and V by 3 bases; bases with no gene match: 2. CDR3 bases: TGTGCCATCAGTGAATCAGGGGGGAACACTGAAGCTTTCTTT. Translation: CAISESGGNTEAFF.

The chain employs TRBV10-3 and TRBJ1-1; D possibly corresponds to TRBD1 (5 bases). CDR3 length equals 15 residues. CDR1 ENHRY and CDR2 SYGVKD come from the germline V gene. Between the trimmed V and J ends, which lost 4 bases and 0 bases, there was a span of 12 bases. The CDR3 DNA follows: TGTGCCATCAGTGGCGGGGAAGGGGTGAACACTGAAGCTTTCTTT. Amino acid sequence: CAISGGEGVNTEAFF.

This sequence joins TRBV10-2 and TRBJ2-5, with 7 bases aligning to TRBD2. J gave up 2 bases and V 8 bases, and 14 bases lay outside the gene matches. This CDR3 contains 16 residues. Germline values: CDR1 WSHSY, CDR2 SAAADI. DNA for the CDR3: TGCGCCAGCCTTTCCCAGCGGGGAGGAGGACAAGAGACCCAGTACTTC. Residues: CASLSQRGGGQETQYF.

The chain has TRBV4-1 and TRBJ2-3; TRBD2 agrees at 9 bases. The CDR3 contains 21 residues. With V trimmed by 1 base and J by 5 bases, 22 bases remained unmatched. Germline V gives CDR1 MGHRA, CDR2 YSYEKL. CDR3 coding DNA: TGCGCCAGCAGCCAAGTCCCCCCGGCCCCCGGGCGGGGGGGCGGGAGAGATACGCAGTATTTT. Translation: CASSQVPPAPGRGGGRDTQYF.

The chain carries TRBV6-5 and TRBJ1-1, with D maybe TRBD1 (6 bases). The CDR3 has 14 amino acids. CDR1 and CDR2 (germline): MNHEY, SVGAGI. Trimming removed 6 bases from V and 0 bases from J, with 11 bases in between. The CDR3 spells CASRRDTLNTEAFF. In DNA form, the CDR3 reads TGTGCCAGCAGGAGGGACACCCTGAACACTGAAGCTTTCTTT.

The V gene is TRBV3-1 (or the pseudogene TRBV3-2), the J gene TRBJ2-7, with 10 bases aligning to TRBD2. The CDR3 contains 15 residues. The germline V gene encodes CDR1 LGHDT and CDR2 YNNKEL (reference sequence). V lost 1 base, J lost 5 bases, and 5 bases stayed unmatched. Written as DNA, the CDR3 is TGTGCCAGCAGCCAAGTCAGCGGGGGGGCCGACGAGCAGTACTTC. Protein: CASSQVSGGADEQYF.

Points on this clone: An end of the junction differs from the germline gene, which may be a read error. The CDR3 bases are TGTGCCAGCTCGCCACGGAGGCCAGGCTCCTACGAGCAGTACTTC. Translation gives CASSPRRPGSYEQYF. V and J are TRBV18 and TRBJ2-7, with D perhaps TRBD2 (5 bases). This CDR3 is 15 amino acids long. Germline CDR1 KGHSH, CDR2 LQKENI.

As for this clone: Other DNA sequences in this sample translate to the same CDR3. The chain employs TRBV6-2 or TRBV6-3 and TRBJ1-1; D remains unclear. The CDR3 consists of 14 residues. The V gene lost 0 bases and the J gene lost 4 bases, with 9 bases spanning the gap. Germline loops: CDR1 MNHEY, CDR2 SVGEGT. DNA for the CDR3: TGTGCCAGCAGTTACTCGGGCGTGGGCACTGAAGCTTTCTTT. This translates into CASSYSGVGTEAFF.

The V and J genes are TRBV2 and TRBJ1-6; D is unresolved. The CDR3 has 15 amino acids. Trimming took off 7 bases at V and 0 bases at J, with 10 bases between the two ends. Germline lookup yields CDR1 SNHLY and CDR2 FYNNEI. The CDR3 DNA is TGTGCCAGCAAGGTACTGAGCTCCTATAATTCACCCCTCCACTTT. This translates into CASKVLSSYNSPLHF.